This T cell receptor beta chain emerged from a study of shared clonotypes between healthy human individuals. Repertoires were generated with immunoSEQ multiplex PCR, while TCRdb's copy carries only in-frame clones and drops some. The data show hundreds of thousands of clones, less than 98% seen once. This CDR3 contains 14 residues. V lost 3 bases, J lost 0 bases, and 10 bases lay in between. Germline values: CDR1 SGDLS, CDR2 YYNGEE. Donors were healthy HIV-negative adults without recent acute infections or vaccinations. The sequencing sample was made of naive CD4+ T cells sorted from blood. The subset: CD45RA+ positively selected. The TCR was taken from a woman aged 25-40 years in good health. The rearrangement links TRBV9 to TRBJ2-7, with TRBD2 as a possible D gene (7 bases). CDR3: CASSGGGGSYEQYF. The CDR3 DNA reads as TGTGCCAGCAGCGGAGGGGGGGGCTCCTACGAGCAGTACTTC.